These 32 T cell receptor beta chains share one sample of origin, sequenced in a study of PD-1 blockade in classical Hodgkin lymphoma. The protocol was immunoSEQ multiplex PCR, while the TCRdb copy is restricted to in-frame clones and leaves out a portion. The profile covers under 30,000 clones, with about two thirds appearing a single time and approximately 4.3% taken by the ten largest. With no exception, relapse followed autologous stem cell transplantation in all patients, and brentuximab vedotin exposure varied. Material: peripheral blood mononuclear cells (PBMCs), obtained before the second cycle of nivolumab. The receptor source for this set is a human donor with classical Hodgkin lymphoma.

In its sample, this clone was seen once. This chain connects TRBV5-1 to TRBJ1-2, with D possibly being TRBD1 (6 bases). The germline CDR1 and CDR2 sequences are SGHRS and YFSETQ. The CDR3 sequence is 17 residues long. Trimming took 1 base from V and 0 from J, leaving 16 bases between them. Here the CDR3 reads CASSLRGQNYANYGYTF. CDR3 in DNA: TGCGCCAGCAGCTTGCGAGGACAGAACTATGCTAACTATGGCTACACCTTC.

The chain's CDR3 is CASGISGSGGYEQYF. DNA for the CDR3: TGTGCCAGCGGAATATCGGGTAGCGGGGGCTACGAGCAGTACTTC. This rearrangement joins TRBV7-9 to TRBJ2-7, with 9 nucleotides matching TRBD2. The V gene end was trimmed by 8 bases and the J gene end by 3 bases; junction bases not matched to a gene: 11. From germline, CDR1 is SEHNR and CDR2 FQNEAQ (reference sequence). The CDR3 spans 15 residues.

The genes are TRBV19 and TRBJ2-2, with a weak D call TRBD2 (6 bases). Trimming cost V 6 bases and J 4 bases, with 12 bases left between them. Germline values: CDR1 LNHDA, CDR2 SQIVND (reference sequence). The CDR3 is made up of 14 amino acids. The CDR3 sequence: CASRGGVVTGELFF. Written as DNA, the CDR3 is TGTGCCAGTAGGGGAGGAGTGGTCACCGGGGAGCTGTTTTTT.

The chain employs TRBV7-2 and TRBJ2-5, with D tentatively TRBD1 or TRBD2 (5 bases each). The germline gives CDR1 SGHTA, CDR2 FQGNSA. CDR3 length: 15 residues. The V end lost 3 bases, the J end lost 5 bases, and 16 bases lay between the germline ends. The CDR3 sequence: CASSFRFGAWETQYF. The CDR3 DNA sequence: TGTGCCAGCAGCTTTAGGTTCGGGGCCTGGGAGACCCAGTACTTC.

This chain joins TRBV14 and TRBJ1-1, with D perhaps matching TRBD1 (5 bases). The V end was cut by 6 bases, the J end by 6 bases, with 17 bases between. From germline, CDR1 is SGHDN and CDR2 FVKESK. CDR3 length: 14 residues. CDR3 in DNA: TGTGCCAGCAGTCGAGGCAGCAGGGTCTCTGAAGCTTTCTTT. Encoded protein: CASSRGSRVSEAFF.

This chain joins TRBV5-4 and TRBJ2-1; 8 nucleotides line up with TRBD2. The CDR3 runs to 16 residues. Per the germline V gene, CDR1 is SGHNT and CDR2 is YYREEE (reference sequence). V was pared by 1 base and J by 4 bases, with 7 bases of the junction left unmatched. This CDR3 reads CASSLNGAGVYNEQFF. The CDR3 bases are TGTGCCAGCAGCTTGAATGGAGCGGGGGTATACAATGAGCAGTTCTTC. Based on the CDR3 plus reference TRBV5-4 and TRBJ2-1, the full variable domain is ETGVTQSPTHLIKTRGQQVTLRCSSQSGHNTVSWYQQALGQGPQFIFQYYREEENGRGNFPPRFSGLQFPNYSSELNVNALELDDSALYLCASSLNGAGVYNEQFFGPGTRLTVL.

CDR3 DNA: TGTGCCTGGAGTGTACAAGGCAGGGGTGGCAATCAGCCCCAGCATTTT. This encodes CAWSVQGRGGNQPQHF. The chain uses TRBV30 and TRBJ1-5; D is possibly TRBD1 (6 bases). Germline V gives CDR1 GTSNPN, CDR2 SVGIG (reference sequence). Between the trimmed V and J ends, which lost 0 bases and 2 bases, there was a span of 14 bases. The CDR3 extends over 16 amino acids.

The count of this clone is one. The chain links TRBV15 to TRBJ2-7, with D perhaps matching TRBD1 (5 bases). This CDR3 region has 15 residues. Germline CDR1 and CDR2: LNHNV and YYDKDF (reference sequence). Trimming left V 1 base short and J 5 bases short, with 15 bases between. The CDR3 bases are TGTGCCACCAGCAGAGCACAGGCGAAAGTCCACGAGCAGTACTTC. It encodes CATSRAQAKVHEQYF.

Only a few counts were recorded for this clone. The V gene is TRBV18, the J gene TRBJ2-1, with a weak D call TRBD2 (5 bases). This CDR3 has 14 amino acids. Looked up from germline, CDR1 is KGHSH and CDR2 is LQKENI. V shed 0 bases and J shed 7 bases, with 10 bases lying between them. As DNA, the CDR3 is TGTGCCAGCTCACCACCTCCTACGGGGAATGAGCAGTTCTTC. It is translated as CASSPPPTGNEQFF.

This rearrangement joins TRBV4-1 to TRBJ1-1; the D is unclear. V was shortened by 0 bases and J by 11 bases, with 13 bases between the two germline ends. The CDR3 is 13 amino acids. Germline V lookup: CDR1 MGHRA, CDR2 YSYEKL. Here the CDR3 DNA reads TGCGCCAGCAGCCAAGACGGAGGGTTCGGGGCTTTCTTT. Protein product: CASSQDGGFGAFF.

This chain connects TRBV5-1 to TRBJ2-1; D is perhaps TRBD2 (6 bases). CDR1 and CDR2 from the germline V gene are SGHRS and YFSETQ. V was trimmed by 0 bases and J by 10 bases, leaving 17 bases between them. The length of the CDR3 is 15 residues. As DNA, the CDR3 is TGCGCCAGCAGCTTGGCGGCGGGGCGGACGGGCGAGCAGTTCTTC. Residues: CASSLAAGRTGEQFF.

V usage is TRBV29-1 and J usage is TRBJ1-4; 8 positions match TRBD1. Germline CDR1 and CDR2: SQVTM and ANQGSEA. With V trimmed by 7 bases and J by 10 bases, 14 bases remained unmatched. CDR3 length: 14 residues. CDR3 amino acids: CSARIGQGLGKLFF. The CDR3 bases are TGCAGCGCGCGTATCGGACAGGGTTTAGGAAAACTGTTTTTT.

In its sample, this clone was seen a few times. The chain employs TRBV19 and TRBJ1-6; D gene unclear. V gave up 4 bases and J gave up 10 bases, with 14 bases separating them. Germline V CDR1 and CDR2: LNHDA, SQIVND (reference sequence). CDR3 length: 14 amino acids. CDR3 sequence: CASSNKESLSPLHF. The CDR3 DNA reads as TGTGCCAGTAGTAATAAAGAATCTCTCTCACCCCTCCACTTT.

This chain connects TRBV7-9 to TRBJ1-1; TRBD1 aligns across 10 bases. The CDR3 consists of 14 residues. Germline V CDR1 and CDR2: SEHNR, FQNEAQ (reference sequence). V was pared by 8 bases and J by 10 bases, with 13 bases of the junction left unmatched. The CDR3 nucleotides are TGTGCCAGCGTCCGGACAGGGGGTAACCTACGAGCTTTCTTT. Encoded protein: CASVRTGGNLRAFF.

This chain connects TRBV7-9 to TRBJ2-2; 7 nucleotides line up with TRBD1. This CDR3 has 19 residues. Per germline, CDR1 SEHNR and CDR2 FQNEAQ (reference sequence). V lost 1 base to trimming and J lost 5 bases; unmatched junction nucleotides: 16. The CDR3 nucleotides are TGTGCCAGCAGCTTAGGGTTGGGTCAGGGGGTTGGGTGGACCGGGGAGCTGTTTTTT. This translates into CASSLGLGQGVGWTGELFF.

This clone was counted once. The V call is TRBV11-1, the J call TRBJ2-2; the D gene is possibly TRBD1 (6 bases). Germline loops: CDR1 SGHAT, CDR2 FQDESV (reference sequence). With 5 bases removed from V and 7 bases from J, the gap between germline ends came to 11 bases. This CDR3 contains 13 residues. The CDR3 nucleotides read TGTGCCAGCAGCGCACAACAGGGCGGGGAGCTGTTTTTT. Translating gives CASSAQQGGELFF.

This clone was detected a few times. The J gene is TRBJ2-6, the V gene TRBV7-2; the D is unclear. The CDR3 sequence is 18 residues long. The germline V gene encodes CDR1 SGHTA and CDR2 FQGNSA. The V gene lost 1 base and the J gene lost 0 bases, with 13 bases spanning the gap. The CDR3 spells CASSLGSAANSGANVLTF. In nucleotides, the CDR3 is TGTGCCAGCAGCTTAGGGTCGGCGGCTAACTCTGGGGCCAACGTCCTGACTTTC.

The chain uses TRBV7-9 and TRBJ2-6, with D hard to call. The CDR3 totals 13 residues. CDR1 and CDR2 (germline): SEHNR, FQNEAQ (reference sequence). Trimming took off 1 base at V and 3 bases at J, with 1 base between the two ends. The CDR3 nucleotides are TGTGCCAGCAGCTTAGGTGGGGCCAACGTCCTGACTTTC. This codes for CASSLGGANVLTF. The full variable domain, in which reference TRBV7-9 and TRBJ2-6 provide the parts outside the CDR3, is DTGVSQNPRHKITKRGQNVTFRCDPISEHNRLYWYRQTLGQGPEFLTYFQNEAQLEKSRLLSDRFSAERPKGSFSTLEIQRTEQGDSAMYLCASSLGGANVLTFGAGSRLTVL.

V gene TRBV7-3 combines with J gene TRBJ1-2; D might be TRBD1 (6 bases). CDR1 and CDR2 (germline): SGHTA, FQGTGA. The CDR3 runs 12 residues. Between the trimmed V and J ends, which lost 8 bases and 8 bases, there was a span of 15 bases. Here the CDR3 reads CASDGGVVGYTF. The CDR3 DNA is TGTGCCAGCGACGGGGGCGTGGTCGGCTACACCTTC.

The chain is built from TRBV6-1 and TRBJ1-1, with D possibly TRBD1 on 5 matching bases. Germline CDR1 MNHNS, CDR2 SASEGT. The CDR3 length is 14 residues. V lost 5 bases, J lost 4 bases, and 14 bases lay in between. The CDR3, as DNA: TGTGCCAGCAGTAATCCCTTTGGGGGCACTGAAGCTTTCTTT. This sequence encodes CASSNPFGGTEAFF.

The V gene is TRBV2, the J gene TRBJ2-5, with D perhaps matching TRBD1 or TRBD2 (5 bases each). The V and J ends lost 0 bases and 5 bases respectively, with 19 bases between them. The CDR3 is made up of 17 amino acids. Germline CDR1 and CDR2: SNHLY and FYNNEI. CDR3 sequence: CASSEALRGPRRETQYF. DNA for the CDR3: TGTGCCAGCAGTGAAGCGCTTCGGGGACCCCGACGCGAGACCCAGTACTTC.

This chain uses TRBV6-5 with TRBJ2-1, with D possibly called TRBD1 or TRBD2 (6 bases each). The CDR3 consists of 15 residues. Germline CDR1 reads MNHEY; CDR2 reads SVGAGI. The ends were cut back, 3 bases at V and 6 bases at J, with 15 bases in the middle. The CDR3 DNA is TGTGCCAGCAGTTATGGAGGGACACAGGGCAATGAGCAGTTCTTC. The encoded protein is CASSYGGTQGNEQFF.

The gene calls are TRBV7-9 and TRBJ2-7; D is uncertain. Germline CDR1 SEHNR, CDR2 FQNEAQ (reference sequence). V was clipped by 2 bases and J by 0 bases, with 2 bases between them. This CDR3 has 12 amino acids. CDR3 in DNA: TGTGCCAGCAGCTTAACCTCCTACGAGCAGTACTTC. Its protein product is CASSLTSYEQYF.

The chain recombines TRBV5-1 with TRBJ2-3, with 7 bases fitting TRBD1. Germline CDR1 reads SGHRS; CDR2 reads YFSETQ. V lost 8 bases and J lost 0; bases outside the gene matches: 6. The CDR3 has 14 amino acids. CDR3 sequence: CASSLQGSTDTQYF. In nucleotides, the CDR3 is TGCGCCAGTAGCCTACAGGGGAGCACAGATACGCAGTATTTT.

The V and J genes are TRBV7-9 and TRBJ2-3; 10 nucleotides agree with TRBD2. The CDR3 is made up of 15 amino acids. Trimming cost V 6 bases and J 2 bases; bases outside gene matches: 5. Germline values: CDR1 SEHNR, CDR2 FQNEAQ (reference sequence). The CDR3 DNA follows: TGTGCCAGCAGTTCGAGCGGGAGGGCCACAGATACGCAGTATTTT. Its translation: CASSSSGRATDTQYF.

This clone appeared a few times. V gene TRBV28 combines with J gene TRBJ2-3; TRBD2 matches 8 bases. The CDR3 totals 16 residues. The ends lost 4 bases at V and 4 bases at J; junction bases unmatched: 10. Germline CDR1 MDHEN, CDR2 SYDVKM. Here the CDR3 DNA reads TGTGCCAGCAGTTCGTCCGGGGGGGGGCATCCAGATACGCAGTATTTT. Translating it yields CASSSSGGGHPDTQYF.

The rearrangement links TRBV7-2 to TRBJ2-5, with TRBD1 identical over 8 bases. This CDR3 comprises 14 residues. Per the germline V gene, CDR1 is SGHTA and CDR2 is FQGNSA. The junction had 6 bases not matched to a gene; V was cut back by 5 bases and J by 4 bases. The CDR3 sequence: CASSETGGGETQYF. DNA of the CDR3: TGTGCCAGCAGCGAAACAGGGGGAGGAGAGACCCAGTACTTC.

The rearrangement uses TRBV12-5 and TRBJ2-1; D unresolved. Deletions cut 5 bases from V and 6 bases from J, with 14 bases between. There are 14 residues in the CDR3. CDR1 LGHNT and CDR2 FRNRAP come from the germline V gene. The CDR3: CASGPSLAINEQFF. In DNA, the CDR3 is TGTGCTAGTGGTCCCTCCCTGGCTATCAATGAGCAGTTCTTC.

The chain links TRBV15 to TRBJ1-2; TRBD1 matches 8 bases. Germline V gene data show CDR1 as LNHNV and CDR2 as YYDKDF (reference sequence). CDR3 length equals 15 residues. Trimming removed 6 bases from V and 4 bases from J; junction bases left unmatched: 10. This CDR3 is CATRTGTGAGYGYTF. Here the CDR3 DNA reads TGTGCCACCAGGACCGGGACAGGAGCGGGCTATGGCTACACCTTC. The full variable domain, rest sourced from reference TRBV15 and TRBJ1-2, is DAMVIQNPRYQVTQFGKPVTLSCSQTLNHNVMYWYQQKSSQAPKLLFHYYDKDFNNEADTPDNFQSRRPNTSFCFLDIRSPGLGDTAMYLCATRTGTGAGYGYTFGSGTRLTVV.

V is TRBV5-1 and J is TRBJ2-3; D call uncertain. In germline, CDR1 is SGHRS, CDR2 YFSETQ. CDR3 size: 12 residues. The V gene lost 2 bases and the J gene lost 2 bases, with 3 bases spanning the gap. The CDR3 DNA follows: TGCGCCAGCAGCTTCGACACAGATACGCAGTATTTT. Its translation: CASSFDTDTQYF. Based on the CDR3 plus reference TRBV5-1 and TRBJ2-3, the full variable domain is KAGVTQTPRYLIKTRGQQVTLSCSPISGHRSVSWYQQTPGQGLQFLFEYFSETQRNKGNFPGRFSGRQFSNSRSEMNVSTLELGDSALYLCASSFDTDTQYFGPGTRLTVL.

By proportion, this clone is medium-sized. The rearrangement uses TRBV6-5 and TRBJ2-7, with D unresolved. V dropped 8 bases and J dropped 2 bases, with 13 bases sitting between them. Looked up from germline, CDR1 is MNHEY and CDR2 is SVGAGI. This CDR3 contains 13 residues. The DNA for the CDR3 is TGTGCCAGCTTGGGCAAGGGCACCTACGAGCAGTACTTC. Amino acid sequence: CASLGKGTYEQYF.

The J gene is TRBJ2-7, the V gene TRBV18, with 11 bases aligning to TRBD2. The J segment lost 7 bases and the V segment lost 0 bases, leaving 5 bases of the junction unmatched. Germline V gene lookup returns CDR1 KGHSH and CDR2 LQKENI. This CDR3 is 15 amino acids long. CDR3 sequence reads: CASSPPLAGGKEQYF. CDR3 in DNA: TGTGCCAGCTCACCACCGCTAGCGGGAGGAAAAGAGCAGTACTTC.